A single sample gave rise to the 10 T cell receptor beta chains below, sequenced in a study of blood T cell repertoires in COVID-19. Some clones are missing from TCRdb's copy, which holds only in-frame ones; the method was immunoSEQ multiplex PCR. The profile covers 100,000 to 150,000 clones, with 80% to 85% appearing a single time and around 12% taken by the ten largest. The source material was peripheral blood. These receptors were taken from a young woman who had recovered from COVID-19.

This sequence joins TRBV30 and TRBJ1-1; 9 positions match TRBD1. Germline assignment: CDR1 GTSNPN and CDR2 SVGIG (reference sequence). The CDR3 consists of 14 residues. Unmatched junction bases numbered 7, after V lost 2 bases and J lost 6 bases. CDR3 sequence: CAWSIGRTGAEAFF. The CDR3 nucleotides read TGTGCCTGGAGTATCGGCAGGACAGGGGCTGAAGCTTTCTTT.

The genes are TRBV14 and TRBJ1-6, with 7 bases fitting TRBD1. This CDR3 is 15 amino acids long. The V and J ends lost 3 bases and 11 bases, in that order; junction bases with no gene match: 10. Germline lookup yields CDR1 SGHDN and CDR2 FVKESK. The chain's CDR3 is CASSQSRGRWTPLHF. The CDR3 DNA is TGTGCCAGCAGCCAGTCAAGGGGGCGATGGACACCCCTCCACTTT.

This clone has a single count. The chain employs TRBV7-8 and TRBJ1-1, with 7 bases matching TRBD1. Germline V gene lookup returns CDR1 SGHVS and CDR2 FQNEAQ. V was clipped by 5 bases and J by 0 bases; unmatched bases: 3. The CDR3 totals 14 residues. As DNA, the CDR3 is TGTGCCAGCAGCATGGGACAGATGAACACTGAAGCTTTCTTT. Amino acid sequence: CASSMGQMNTEAFF.

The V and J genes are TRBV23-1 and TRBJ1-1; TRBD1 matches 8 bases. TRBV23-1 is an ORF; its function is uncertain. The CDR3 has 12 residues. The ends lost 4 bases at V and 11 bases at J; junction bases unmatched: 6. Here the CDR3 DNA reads TGCGCCAGCAGTCCCTCAGGGGGCTGGGCTTTCTTT. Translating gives CASSPSGGWAFF.

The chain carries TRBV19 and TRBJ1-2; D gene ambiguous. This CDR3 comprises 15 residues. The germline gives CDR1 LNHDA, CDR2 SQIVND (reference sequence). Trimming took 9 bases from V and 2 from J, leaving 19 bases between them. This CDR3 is CASNPGRNTNYGYTF. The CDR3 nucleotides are TGTGCCAGCAACCCCGGGAGAAACACCAACTATGGCTACACCTTC.

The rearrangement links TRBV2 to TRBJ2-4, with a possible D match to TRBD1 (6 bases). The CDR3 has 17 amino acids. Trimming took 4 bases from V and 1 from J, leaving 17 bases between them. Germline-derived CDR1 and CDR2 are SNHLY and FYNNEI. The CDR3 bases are TGTGCCAGCAGTGGGCAGGGGTGGGTAAGCGCCAAAAACATTCAGTACTTC. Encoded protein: CASSGQGWVSAKNIQYF.

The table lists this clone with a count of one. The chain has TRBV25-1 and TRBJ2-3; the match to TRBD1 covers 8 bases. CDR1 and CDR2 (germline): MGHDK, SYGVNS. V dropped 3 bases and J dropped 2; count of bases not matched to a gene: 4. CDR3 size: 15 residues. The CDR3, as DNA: TGTGCCAGCAGTGAGGGACAGGCGTACACAGATACGCAGTATTTT. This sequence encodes CASSEGQAYTDTQYF.

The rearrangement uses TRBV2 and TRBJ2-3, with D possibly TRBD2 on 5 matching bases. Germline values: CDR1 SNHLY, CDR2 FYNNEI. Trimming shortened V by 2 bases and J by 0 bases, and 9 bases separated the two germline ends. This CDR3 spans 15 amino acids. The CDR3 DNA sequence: TGTGCCAGCAGTGAATTAACGGGGAGCACAGATACGCAGTATTTT. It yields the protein CASSELTGSTDTQYF.

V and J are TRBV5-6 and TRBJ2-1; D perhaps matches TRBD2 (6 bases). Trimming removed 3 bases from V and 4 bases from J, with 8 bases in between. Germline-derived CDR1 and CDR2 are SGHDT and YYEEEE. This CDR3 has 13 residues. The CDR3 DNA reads TGTGCCAGCAGCTCGGGACTTTACAATGAGCAGTTCTTC. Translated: CASSSGLYNEQFF.

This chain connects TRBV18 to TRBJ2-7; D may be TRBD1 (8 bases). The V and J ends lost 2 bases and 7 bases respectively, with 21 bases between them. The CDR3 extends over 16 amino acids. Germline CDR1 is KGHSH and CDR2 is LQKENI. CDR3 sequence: CASSPSRTTGGGEQYF. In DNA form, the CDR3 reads TGTGCCAGCTCACCATCACGGACAACAGGGGGGGGAGAGCAGTACTTC.